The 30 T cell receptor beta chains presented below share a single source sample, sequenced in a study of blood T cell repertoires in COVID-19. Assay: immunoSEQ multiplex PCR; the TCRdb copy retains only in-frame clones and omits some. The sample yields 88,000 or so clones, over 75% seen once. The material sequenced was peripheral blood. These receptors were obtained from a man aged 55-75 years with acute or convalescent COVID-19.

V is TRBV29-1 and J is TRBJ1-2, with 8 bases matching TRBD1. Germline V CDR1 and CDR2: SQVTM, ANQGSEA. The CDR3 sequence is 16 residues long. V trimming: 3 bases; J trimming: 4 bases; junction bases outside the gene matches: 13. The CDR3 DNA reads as TGCAGCGTTGACCCTGGGCAGGGGGCAATATTCTATGGCTACACCTTC. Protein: CSVDPGQGAIFYGYTF.

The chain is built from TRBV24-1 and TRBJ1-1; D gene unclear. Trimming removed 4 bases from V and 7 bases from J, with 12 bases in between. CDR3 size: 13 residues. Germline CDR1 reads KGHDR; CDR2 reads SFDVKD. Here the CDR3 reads CATSDSHSSEAFF. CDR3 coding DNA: TGTGCCACCAGTGACTCTCACAGCAGTGAAGCTTTCTTT.

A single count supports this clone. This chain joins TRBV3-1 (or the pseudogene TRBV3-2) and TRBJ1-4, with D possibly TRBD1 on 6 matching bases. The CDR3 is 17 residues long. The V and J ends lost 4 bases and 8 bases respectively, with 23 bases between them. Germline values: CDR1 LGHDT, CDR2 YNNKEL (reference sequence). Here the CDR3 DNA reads TGTGCCAGCAGCCCGTATAAGACGGGGGGCGATACGGAAAAACTGTTTTTT. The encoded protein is CASSPYKTGGDTEKLFF.

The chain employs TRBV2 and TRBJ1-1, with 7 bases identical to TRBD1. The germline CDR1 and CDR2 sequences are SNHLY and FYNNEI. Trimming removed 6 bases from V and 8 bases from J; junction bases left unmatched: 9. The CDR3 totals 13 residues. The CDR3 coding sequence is TGTGCCAGCAGATTAACAGGGGATACGGAAGCTTTCTTT. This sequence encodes CASRLTGDTEAFF.

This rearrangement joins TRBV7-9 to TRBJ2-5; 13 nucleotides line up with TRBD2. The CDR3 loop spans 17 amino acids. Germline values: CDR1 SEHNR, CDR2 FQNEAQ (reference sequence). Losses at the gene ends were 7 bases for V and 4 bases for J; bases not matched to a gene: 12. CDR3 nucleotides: TGTGCCAGCACCCTCGGGACTAGCGGGGCGGTGGTAGAGACCCAGTACTTC. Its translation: CASTLGTSGAVVETQYF. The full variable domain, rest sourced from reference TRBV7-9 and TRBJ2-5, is DTGVSQNPRHKITKRGQNVTFRCDPISEHNRLYWYRQTLGQGPEFLTYFQNEAQLEKSRLLSDRFSAERPKGSFSTLEIQRTEQGDSAMYLCASTLGTSGAVVETQYFGPGTRLLVL.

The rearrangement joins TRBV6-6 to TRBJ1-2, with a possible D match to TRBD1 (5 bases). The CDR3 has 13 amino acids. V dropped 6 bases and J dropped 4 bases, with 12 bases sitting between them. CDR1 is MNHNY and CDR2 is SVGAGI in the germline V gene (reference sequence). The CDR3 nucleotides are TGTGCCAGCAGCCCGACAGAAGCCTATGGCTACACCTTC. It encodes CASSPTEAYGYTF.

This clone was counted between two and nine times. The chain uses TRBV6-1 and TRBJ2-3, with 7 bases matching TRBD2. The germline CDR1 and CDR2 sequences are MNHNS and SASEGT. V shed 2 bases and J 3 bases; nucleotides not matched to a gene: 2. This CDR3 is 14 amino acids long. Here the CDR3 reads CASSEPSGTDTQYF. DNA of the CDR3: TGTGCCAGCAGTGAACCTAGCGGTACAGATACGCAGTATTTT.

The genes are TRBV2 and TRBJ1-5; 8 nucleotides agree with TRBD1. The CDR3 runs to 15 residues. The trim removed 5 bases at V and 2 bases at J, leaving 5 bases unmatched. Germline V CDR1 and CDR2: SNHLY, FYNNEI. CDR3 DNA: TGTGCCAGCAGTCCAGGGGGCAGGGGCAATCAGCCCCAGCATTTT. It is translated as CASSPGGRGNQPQHF.

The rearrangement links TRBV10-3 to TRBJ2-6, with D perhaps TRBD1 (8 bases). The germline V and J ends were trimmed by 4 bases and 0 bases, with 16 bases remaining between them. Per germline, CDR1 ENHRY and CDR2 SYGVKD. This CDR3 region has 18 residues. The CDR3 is CAISGTGTTNSGANVLTF. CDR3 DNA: TGTGCCATCAGTGGGACAGGGACTACAAACTCTGGGGCCAACGTCCTGACTTTC.

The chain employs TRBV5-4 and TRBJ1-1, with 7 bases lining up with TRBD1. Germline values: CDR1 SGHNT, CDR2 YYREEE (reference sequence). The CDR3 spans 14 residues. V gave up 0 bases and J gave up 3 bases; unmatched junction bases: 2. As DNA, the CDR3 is TGTGCCAGCAGCTTGGAGGGGGCTTACACTGAAGCTTTCTTT. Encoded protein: CASSLEGAYTEAFF.

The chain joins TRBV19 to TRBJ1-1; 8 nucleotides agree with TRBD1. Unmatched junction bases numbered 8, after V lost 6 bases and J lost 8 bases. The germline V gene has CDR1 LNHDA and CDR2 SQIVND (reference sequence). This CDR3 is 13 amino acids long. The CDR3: CASRSDRVGEAFF. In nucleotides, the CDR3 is TGTGCCAGTAGGTCGGACAGGGTCGGCGAAGCTTTCTTT.

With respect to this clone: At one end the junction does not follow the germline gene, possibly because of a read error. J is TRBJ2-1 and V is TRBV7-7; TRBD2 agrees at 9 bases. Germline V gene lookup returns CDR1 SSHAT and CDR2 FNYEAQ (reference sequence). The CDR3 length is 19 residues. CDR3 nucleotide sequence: TGTGCTAGCAGCCCAGTCCCGGGACTAGCCCCTAGCTCCTACAATGAGCAGTTCTTC. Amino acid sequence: CASSPVPGLAPSSYNEQFF.

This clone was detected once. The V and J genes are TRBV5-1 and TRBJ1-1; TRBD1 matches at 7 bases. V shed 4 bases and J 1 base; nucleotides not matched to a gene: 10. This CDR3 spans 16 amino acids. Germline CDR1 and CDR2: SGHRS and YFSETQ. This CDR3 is CASSQGVQGRNTEAFF. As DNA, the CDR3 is TGCGCCAGCAGCCAAGGGGTACAGGGGAGGAACACTGAAGCTTTCTTT.

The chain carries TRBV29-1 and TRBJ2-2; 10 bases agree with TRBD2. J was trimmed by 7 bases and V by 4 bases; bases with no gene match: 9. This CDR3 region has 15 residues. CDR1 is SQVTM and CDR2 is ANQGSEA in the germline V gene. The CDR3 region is CSVVGLAGADGELFF. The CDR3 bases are TGCAGCGTTGTAGGGCTAGCGGGAGCGGACGGGGAGCTGTTTTTT.

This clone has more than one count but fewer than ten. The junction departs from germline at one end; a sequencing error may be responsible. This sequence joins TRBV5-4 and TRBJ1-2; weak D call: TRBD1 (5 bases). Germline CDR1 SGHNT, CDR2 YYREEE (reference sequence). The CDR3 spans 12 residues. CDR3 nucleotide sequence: TGTGCCAGCAGCTTGAGTGGGACTGCCTACGCCTTC. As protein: CASSLSGTAYAF.

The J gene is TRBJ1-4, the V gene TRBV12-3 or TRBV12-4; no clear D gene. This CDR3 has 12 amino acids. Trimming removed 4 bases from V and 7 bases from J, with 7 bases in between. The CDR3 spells CASSWSGEKLFF. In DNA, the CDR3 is TGTGCCAGCAGTTGGTCGGGTGAAAAACTGTTTTTT.

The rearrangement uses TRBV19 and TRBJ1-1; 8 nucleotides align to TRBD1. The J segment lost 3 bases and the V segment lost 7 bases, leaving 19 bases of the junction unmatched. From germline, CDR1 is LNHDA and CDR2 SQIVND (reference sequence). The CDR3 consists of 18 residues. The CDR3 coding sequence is TGTGCCAGTATGCCTCGTCCCCCAAGGACAGGGAGCTACACTGAAGCTTTCTTT. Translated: CASMPRPPRTGSYTEAFF.

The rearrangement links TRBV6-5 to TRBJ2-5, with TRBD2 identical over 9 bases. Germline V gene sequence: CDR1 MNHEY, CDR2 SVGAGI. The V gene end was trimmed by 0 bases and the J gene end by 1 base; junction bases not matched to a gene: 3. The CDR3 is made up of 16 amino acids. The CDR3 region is CASSYSSGGGQETQYF. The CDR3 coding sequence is TGTGCCAGCAGTTACTCTAGCGGGGGAGGCCAAGAGACCCAGTACTTC.

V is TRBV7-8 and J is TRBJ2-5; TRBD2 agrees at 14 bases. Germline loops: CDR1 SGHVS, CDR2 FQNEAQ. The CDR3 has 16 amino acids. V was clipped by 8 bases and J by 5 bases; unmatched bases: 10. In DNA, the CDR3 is TGTGCCAGCTTTAGACTAGCGGGGGGGTTCGGTGAGACCCAGTACTTC. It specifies CASFRLAGGFGETQYF. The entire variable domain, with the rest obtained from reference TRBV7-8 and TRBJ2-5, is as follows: GAGVSQSPRYKVAKRGQDVALRCDPISGHVSLFWYQQALGQGPEFLTYFQNEAQLDKSGLPSDRFFAERPEGSVSTLKIQRTQQEDSAVYLCASFRLAGGFGETQYFGPGTRLLVL.

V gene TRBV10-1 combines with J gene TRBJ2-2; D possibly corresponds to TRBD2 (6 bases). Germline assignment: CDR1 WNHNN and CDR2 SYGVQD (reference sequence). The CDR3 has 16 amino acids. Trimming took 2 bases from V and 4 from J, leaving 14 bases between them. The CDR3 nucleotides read TGCGCCAGCAGTGAGGTGGGAGGTAGGGGCACCGGGGAGCTGTTTTTT. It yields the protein CASSEVGGRGTGELFF.

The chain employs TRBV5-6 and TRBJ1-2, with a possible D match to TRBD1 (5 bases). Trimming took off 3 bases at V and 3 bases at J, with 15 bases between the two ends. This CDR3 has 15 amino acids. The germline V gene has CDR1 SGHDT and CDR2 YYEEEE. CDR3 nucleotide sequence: TGTGCCAGCAGCTGGAGTCGTACAGGCCACTATGGCTACACCTTC. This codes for CASSWSRTGHYGYTF.

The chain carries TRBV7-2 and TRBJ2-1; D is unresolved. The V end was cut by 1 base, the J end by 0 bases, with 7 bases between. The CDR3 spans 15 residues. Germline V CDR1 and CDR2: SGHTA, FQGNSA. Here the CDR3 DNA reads TGTGCCAGCAGCTTAGACGTGGCCTCCTACAATGAGCAGTTCTTC. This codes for CASSLDVASYNEQFF. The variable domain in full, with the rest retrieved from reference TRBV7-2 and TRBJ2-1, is GAGVSQSPSNKVTEKGKDVELRCDPISGHTALYWYRQSLGQGLEFLIYFQGNSAPDKSGLPSDRFSAERTGGSVSTLTIQRTQQEDSAVYLCASSLDVASYNEQFFGPGTRLTVL.

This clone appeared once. CDR3 in DNA: TGTGCCCGAAAGACAGGGGGGCGTGGGAATGAAAAACTGTTTTTT. This gives the protein CARKTGGRGNEKLFF. The chain is built from TRBV30 and TRBJ1-4; TRBD1 matches at 9 bases. Unmatched junction bases numbered 12, after V lost 8 bases and J lost 5 bases. Germline loops: CDR1 GTSNPN, CDR2 SVGIG (reference sequence). The CDR3 is made up of 15 amino acids.

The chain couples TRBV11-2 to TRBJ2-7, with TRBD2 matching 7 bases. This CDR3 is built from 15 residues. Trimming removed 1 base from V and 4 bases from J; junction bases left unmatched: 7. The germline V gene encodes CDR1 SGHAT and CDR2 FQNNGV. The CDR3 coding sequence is TGTGCCAGCAGCTTAGGAAGCGGGAATGTATACGAGCAGTACTTC. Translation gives CASSLGSGNVYEQYF.

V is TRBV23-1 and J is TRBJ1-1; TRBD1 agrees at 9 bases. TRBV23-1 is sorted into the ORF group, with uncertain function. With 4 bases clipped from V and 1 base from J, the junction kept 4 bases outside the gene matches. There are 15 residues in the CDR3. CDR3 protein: CASSRPTGGNTEAFF. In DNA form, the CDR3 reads TGCGCCAGCAGTCGTCCGACAGGGGGGAACACTGAAGCTTTCTTT.

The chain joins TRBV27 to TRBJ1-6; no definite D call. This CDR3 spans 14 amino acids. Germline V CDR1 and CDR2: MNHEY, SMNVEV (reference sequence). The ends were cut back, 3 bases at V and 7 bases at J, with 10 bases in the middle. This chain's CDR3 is CASSLVRVNSPLHF. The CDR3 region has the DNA TGTGCCAGCAGTTTGGTGAGGGTGAATTCACCCCTCCACTTT.

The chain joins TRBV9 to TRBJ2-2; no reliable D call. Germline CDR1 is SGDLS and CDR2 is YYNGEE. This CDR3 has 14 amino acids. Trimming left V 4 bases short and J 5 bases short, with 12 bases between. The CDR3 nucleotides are TGTGCCAGCAGCCTTTACAGTGGGACCGGGGAGCTGTTTTTT. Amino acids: CASSLYSGTGELFF. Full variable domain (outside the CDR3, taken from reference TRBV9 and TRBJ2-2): DSGVTQTPKHLITATGQRVTLRCSPRSGDLSVYWYQQSLDQGLQFLIQYYNGEERAKGNILERFSAQQFPDLHSELNLSSLELGDSALYFCASSLYSGTGELFFGEGSRLTVL.

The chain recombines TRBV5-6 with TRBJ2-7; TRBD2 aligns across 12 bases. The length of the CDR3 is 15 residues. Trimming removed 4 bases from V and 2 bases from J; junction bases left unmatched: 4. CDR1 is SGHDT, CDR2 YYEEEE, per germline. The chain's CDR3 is CASSPLAGGAYEQYF. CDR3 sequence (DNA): TGTGCCAGCAGCCCTCTAGCGGGAGGGGCCTACGAGCAGTACTTC.

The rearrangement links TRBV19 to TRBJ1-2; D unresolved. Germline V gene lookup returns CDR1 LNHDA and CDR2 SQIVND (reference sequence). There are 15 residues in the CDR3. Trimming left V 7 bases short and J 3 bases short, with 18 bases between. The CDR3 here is CASKSTRASDYGYTF. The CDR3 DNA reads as TGTGCCAGTAAATCGACCCGAGCGAGCGACTATGGCTACACCTTC.

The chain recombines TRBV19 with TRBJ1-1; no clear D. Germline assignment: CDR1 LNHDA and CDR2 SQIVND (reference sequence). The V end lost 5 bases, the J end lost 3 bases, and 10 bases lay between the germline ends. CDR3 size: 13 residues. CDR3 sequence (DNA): TGTGCCAGTAGTCCCCCTAGCGACACTGAAGCTTTCTTT. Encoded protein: CASSPPSDTEAFF.